This T cell receptor (beta chain) was recovered during a study of T cells in Graves' hyperthyroidism and ophthalmopathy. Broader study findings: Ophthalmopathy stood apart from stable hyperthyroidism in a 13 V-J model.

V lost 3 bases and J lost 2, with 11 bases in between. The CDR3 contains 14 residues. Regions amplified from RNA transcripts were the TCR beta CDR3 regions. A set of HTBI primers served as the primers for a first-round RT-PCR of the TCR CDR3. TCRdb recomputed calls from the multiplex PCR reads with MiXCR, one row per CDR3 protein. The table records approximately 700,000 distinct CDR3 sequences, less than 20% of them present only once. With respect to this clonotype: Its antigen is unidentified.

The chain employs TRBV12-3 or TRBV12-4 and TRBJ2-7; possible D gene TRBD2, 5 bases. Material: blood. The clonotype comes from a man aged 18-30 years with Graves' hyperthyroidism. For the CDR3, the DNA is TGTGCCAGCAGTTTCAAGAGCGGTACCTACGAGCAGTACTTC. Amino acids: CASSFKSGTYEQYF.